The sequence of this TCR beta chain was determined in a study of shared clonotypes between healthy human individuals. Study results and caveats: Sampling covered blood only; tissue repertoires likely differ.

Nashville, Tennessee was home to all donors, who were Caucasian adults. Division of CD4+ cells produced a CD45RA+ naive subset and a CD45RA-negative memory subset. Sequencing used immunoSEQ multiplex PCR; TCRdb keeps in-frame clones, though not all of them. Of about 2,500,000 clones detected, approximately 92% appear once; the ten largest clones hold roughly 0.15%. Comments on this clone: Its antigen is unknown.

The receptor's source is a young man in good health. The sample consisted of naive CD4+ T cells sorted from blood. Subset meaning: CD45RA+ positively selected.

CDR3: CASSLGSLGYGYTF. The CDR3 coding sequence is TGTGCCAGCAGTTTAGGGAGTTTGGGCTATGGCTACACCTTC. The rearrangement joins TRBV28 to TRBJ1-2; D is unclear. Trimming removed 2 bases at V and 4 bases at J, with 11 bases between. The CDR3 runs to 14 residues. The germline V gene encodes CDR1 MDHEN and CDR2 SYDVKM.